Listed below are T cell receptor beta chains from one sample, sequenced in a study of human T cells and chemical hapten exposure. TCRdb passed the RACE reads through MiXCR, listing each CDR3 protein once. The table lists 80,000 to 95,000 distinct CDR3 sequences, around 10% of them singletons. Sequencing was performed on whole blood, taken in connection with sensitization to the hapten diphenylcyclopropenone (DPC). The receptors originated from a woman aged 45 to 65 with alopecia areata. Some clones in this sample may be carry-over from other donors' samples. CDR3s include the opening cysteine and the closing phenylalanine or tryptophan. D genes are given only for firm matches. A row's size may be missing; if present it is once, few, many or a size class.

size,D,J,V,DNA,CDR3
many,-,TRBJ2-4,TRBV29-1,TGCAGCGCCCGTGGAGGGCCCAAAAACATTCAGTACTTC,CSARGGPKNIQYF
few,-,TRBJ2-5,TRBV7-8,TGTGCCAGCAGCCGCAGCGGAGGAAGAGAGACCCAGTACTTC,CASSRSGGRETQYF
few,TRBD2,TRBJ2-3,TRBV24-1,TGTGCCACCGGAACTAGCGGCACAGATACGCAGTATTTT,CATGTSGTDTQYF
many,-,TRBJ1-3,TRBV20-1,TGCAGTGCCCTTAAGGCGGGGTCTGGAAACACCATATATTTT,CSALKAGSGNTIYF
many,-,TRBJ2-7,TRBV9,TGTGCCAGCAGCGTTAAGGCAGAAATTTACGAGCAGTACTTC,CASSVKAEIYEQYF
few,-,TRBJ1-4,TRBV6-2/TRBV6-3,TGTGCCAGCAGTTCCGTATACAGCGATGACTTTAATGAAAAACTGTTTTTT,CASSSVYSDDFNEKLFF
-,TRBD1,TRBJ1-2,TRBV11-1,TGTGCCAGCAGCTGGGCACAGGGGGCGCCCGGCTATGGCTACACCTTC,CASSWAQGAPGYGYTF
many,-,TRBJ1-3,TRBV11-2,TGTGCCAGCAGTCTGATCTCAGGGACTGGAAACACCATATATTTT,CASSLISGTGNTIYF
few,TRBD2,TRBJ2-7,TRBV11-2,TGTGCCAGCACCACAGGACTAGCCTCCTACGAGCAGTACTTC,CASTTGLASYEQYF
-,-,TRBJ2-2,TRBV29-1,TGCAGCGTTGGACACAACACCGGGGAGCTGTTTTTT,CSVGHNTGELFF
many,-,TRBJ2-3,TRBV12-3/TRBV12-4,TGTGCCACGGGTCGGGACACAGATACGCAGTATTTT,CATGRDTDTQYF
many,-,TRBJ1-1,TRBV20-1,TGCAGTGCTAGAGATGGGGCTAGGGCTGAAGCTTTCTTT,CSARDGARAEAFF
many,-,TRBJ2-5,TRBV9,TGTGCCAGCAGCGTAGGGACTCCTAATGGACAAGAGACCCAGTACTTC,CASSVGTPNGQETQYF
-,TRBD2,TRBJ2-7,TRBV6-1,TGTGCCAGCAGTGTTTCTAGCGGGACTGGCGAGCAGTACTTC,CASSVSSGTGEQYF
-,-,TRBJ2-7,TRBV2,TGTGCCAGCAGGTGGACTCTTTACGAGCAGTACTTC,CASRWTLYEQYF
-,-,TRBJ1-4,TRBV5-1,TGCGCCAGCAGCTTATCTCCAGGGTATAATGAAAAACTGTTTTTT,CASSLSPGYNEKLFF
few,-,TRBJ1-1,TRBV6-5,TGTGCCAGCAGTACAAGGACGGCTATGAACACTGAAGCTTTCTTT,CASSTRTAMNTEAFF
many,-,TRBJ2-3,TRBV3-1,TGTGCCAGCAGCCCTTCCGTTTATACGCAGTATTTT,CASSPSVYTQYF
many,-,TRBJ2-1,TRBV7-6,TGTGCCAGCAGCTCCCGGGTAGGCGGCAGCTCCTACAATGAGCAGTTCTTC,CASSSRVGGSSYNEQFF
many,-,TRBJ2-5,TRBV29-1,TGCAGCGTTGAATGGTGGGTCAAAGGGGCCCAGTACTTC,CSVEWWVKGAQYF
medium-sized,-,TRBJ1-1,TRBV20-1,TGCAGTCTTAGTTCACAGAGCACTGAAGCTTTCTTT,CSLSSQSTEAFF
few,-,TRBJ2-7,TRBV28,TGTGCCAGCAACCATAGGACAGAGTTGGACGAGCAGTACTTC,CASNHRTELDEQYF
many,-,TRBJ1-3,TRBV6-5,TGTGCCAGCAGTTTAGACAGGTTTGCTGGAAACACCATATATTTT,CASSLDRFAGNTIYF
many,-,TRBJ1-5,TRBV18,TGTGCCAGCTCACCAATCACCAGCAATCAGCCCCAGCATTTT,CASSPITSNQPQHF
many,-,TRBJ1-1,TRBV4-1,TGCGCCAGCAGCCAAGGGGCCCGAACTAACACTGAAGCTTTCTTT,CASSQGARTNTEAFF
-,-,TRBJ2-3,TRBV7-9,TGTGCCAGCAGCTTACAATTTGTAGATACGCAGTATTTT,CASSLQFVDTQYF
many,-,TRBJ2-3,TRBV11-3,TGTGCCAGCAGCTTAGGACCGCGGGATACGCAGTATTTT,CASSLGPRDTQYF
-,-,TRBJ1-1,TRBV2,TGTGCCAGCACGGGACTAATGAACACTGAAGCTTTCTTT,CASTGLMNTEAFF
many,-,TRBJ2-3,TRBV28,TGTGCCAGCAGTTTTTCCGATACGCAGTATTTT,CASSFSDTQYF
-,-,TRBJ1-1,TRBV12-3/TRBV12-4,TGTGCCAGCAGTCCGCGGGGGGCGCGGACTGAAGCTTTCTTT,CASSPRGARTEAFF
many,-,TRBJ1-3,TRBV12-3/TRBV12-4,TGTGCCAGCAGTTTTTCAGTGATCTCTGGAAACACCATATATTTT,CASSFSVISGNTIYF
-,-,TRBJ2-7,TRBV28,TGTGCCAGCAGTAGGACCTCCCCGGTGCGTTACGAGCAGTACTTC,CASSRTSPVRYEQYF
-,-,TRBJ1-3,TRBV20-1,TGCAGTGCACCGGTCGGGGTCCGCGGAAACACCATATATTTT,CSAPVGVRGNTIYF
many,-,TRBJ1-1,TRBV29-1,TGCAGCGTTGCCCGTTTTGAAGCTTTCTTT,CSVARFEAFF
few,-,TRBJ2-1,TRBV15,TGTGCCACCAGCAGAAAAAGACAGACCCTCGAGGGCAATGAGCAGTTCTTC,CATSRKRQTLEGNEQFF
few,TRBD2,TRBJ2-1,TRBV19,TGTGCCAGTACTCCGGGACTAGTTTCGGGCAGCTCCTACAATGAGCAGTTCTTC,CASTPGLVSGSSYNEQFF
few,-,TRBJ1-3,TRBV10-3,TGTGCCATCAGTGACGGGAGGGTATCTGGAAACACCATATATTTT,CAISDGRVSGNTIYF
-,-,TRBJ2-7,TRBV5-4,TGTGCCAGCAGCAAGGGGCAGGGGATAAGGATCGGGCAGTACTTC,CASSKGQGIRIGQYF
-,TRBD1,TRBJ2-3,TRBV18,TGTGCCAGCTCACCAACTGCTTCGGGACAGGGGCGGTCGGATACGCAGTATTTT,CASSPTASGQGRSDTQYF
many,-,TRBJ1-3,TRBV7-6,TGTGCCAGCAGCTTTTCGGACGGAAACACCATATATTTT,CASSFSDGNTIYF
many,TRBD2,TRBJ2-5,TRBV28,TGTGCCAGCAGGGGGACTACTGGGACCCAGTACTTC,CASRGTTGTQYF
many,TRBD1,TRBJ1-1,TRBV25-1,TGTGCCAGCAGTGAATTGGACAGGGTTGGTGAAGCTTTCTTT,CASSELDRVGEAFF
once,-,TRBJ1-4,TRBV9,TGTGCCAGCAGCGTAGCGCCAACTAATGAAAAACTGTTTTTT,CASSVAPTNEKLFF
many,TRBD1,TRBJ1-1,TRBV7-9,TGTGCCAGCAGCTTTTTCGGGGACAGGGGTTTTGAAGCTTTCTTT,CASSFFGDRGFEAFF
many,TRBD1,TRBJ1-1,TRBV18,TGTGCCAGCTCACTCCACAGGGGGGATGAAGCTTTCTTT,CASSLHRGDEAFF